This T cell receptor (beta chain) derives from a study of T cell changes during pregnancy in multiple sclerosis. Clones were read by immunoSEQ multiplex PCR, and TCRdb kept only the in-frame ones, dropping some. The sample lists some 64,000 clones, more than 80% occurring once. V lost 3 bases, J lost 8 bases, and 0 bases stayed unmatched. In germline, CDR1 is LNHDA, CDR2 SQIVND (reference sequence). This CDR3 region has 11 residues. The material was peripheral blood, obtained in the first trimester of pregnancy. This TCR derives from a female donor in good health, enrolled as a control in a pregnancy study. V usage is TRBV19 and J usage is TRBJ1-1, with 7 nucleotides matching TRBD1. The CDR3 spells CASSMTGEAFF. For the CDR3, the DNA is TGTGCCAGTAGTATGACAGGGGAAGCTTTCTTT.